Shown below are 30 T cell receptor beta chains from a single sample sequenced in a study of Tregs in tolerant kidney transplant recipients. Assay: immunoSEQ multiplex PCR; the TCRdb copy retains only in-frame clones and omits some. The repertoire holds approximately 100,000 clones, with 93% as singletons. The sample in question was CD4+ T cells from blood, obtained before the transplant. The source of these receptors is a human donor who received a combined kidney and bone marrow transplant.

The chain joins TRBV27 to TRBJ1-6; 7 bases are shared with TRBD1. Germline assignment: CDR1 MNHEY and CDR2 SMNVEV (reference sequence). After removal of 6 bases from V and 13 bases from J, the junction contained 18 bases not matched to a gene. The CDR3 consists of 16 residues. The CDR3 coding sequence is TGTGCCAGCAGAGGGACAGCCGCCTCTTTAAGTTTGCCCCTCCACTTT. This codes for CASRGTAASLSLPLHF.

The genes are TRBV27 and TRBJ2-7, with D perhaps TRBD2 (5 bases). The V end was cut by 4 bases, the J end by 3 bases, with 10 bases between. Germline V gives CDR1 MNHEY, CDR2 SMNVEV (reference sequence). The CDR3 spans 13 residues. CDR3 region: CASSSRAHYEQYF. The CDR3 DNA follows: TGTGCCAGCAGTTCGAGGGCCCACTACGAGCAGTACTTC.

The chain couples TRBV5-1 to TRBJ2-3; 11 bases agree with TRBD2. The CDR3 covers 19 residues. Germline-derived CDR1 and CDR2 are SGHRS and YFSETQ. Trimming removed 0 bases from V and 6 bases from J; junction bases left unmatched: 15. CDR3 coding DNA: TGCGCCAGCAGCTTGGCCCCACTCCTGACTAGCGGGGCGGTGGATACGCAGTATTTT. Residues: CASSLAPLLTSGAVDTQYF.

The gene calls are TRBV5-1 and TRBJ1-4; D remains unclear. This CDR3 is built from 13 residues. V lost 0 bases to trimming and J lost 8 bases, with 8 bases between them. Germline V gene sequence: CDR1 SGHRS, CDR2 YFSETQ. The DNA for the CDR3 is TGCGCCAGCAGCTTGGTTTCGCGAGAAAAACTGTTTTTT. Amino acids: CASSLVSREKLFF.

The rearrangement uses TRBV13 and TRBJ2-7, with 7 nucleotides matching TRBD2. Looked up from germline, CDR1 is PRHDT and CDR2 is FYEKMQ (reference sequence). V lost 5 bases, J lost 1 base, and 8 bases stayed unmatched. This CDR3 region has 15 residues. CDR3 nucleotide sequence: TGTGCCAGCAGCAAGCAGCGGGGTAAGTCCTACGAGCAGTACTTC. It codes for CASSKQRGKSYEQYF.

The chain combines TRBV15 with TRBJ2-7, with a possible D match to TRBD1 (5 bases). Germline V gives CDR1 LNHNV, CDR2 YYDKDF (reference sequence). The CDR3 is made up of 15 amino acids. Trimming took off 0 bases at V and 0 bases at J, with 9 bases between the two ends. CDR3 sequence: CATSRDRDRSYEQYF. The CDR3 coding sequence is TGTGCCACCAGCAGAGACAGGGATCGCTCCTACGAGCAGTACTTC.

The chain has TRBV4-3 and TRBJ2-7; 7 bases agree with TRBD2. This CDR3 comprises 15 residues. Germline-derived CDR1 and CDR2 are LGHNA and YSLEER. J lost 2 bases, V lost 4 bases, and 8 bases had no gene match. Here the CDR3 reads CASSPRSGIPYEQYF. The CDR3 bases are TGCGCCAGCAGCCCGAGGAGCGGGATCCCCTACGAGCAGTACTTC.

The V call is TRBV15, the J call TRBJ2-1; TRBD2 matches 12 bases. CDR1 LNHNV and CDR2 YYDKDF come from the germline V gene (reference sequence). The CDR3 loop spans 16 amino acids. Unmatched junction bases numbered 12, after V lost 3 bases and J lost 12 bases. CDR3 coding DNA: TGTGCCACCAGCAGGGAGACTAGCGGGGGATTTTATGGGCAGTTCTTC. Translating it yields CATSRETSGGFYGQFF.

The V gene is TRBV7-2, the J gene TRBJ2-3; TRBD2 agrees at 9 bases. The CDR3 sequence is 16 residues long. Germline loops: CDR1 SGHTA, CDR2 FQGNSA. V dropped 5 bases and J dropped 2; count of bases not matched to a gene: 8. The CDR3 DNA reads TGTGCCAGCAGCCCCAGGACTAGCGCAAACACAGATACGCAGTATTTT. It encodes CASSPRTSANTDTQYF.

The gene calls are TRBV5-5 and TRBJ2-2, with 7 bases that match TRBD1. Germline V lookup: CDR1 SGHKS, CDR2 YYEKEE (reference sequence). V was pared by 3 bases and J by 4 bases, with 9 bases of the junction left unmatched. CDR3 length: 16 residues. The CDR3: CASSWGTDPSTGELFF. In DNA form, the CDR3 reads TGTGCCAGCAGCTGGGGGACAGACCCGAGCACCGGGGAGCTGTTTTTT.

The chain joins TRBV30 to TRBJ1-1; D uncertain. CDR1 is GTSNPN and CDR2 is SVGIG in the germline V gene (reference sequence). V gave up 4 bases and J gave up 10 bases, with 13 bases separating them. This CDR3 has 11 residues. Here the CDR3 reads CAWNWQRGAFF. For the CDR3, the DNA is TGTGCCTGGAACTGGCAGCGGGGAGCTTTCTTT. The full variable domain, in which reference TRBV30 and TRBJ1-1 provide the parts outside the CDR3, is SQTIHQWPATLVQPVGSPLSLECTVEGTSNPNLYWYRQAAGRGLQLLFYSVGIGQISSEVPQNLSASRPQDRQFILSSKKLLLSDSGFYLCAWNWQRGAFFGQGTRLTVV.

This chain links TRBV7-9 with TRBJ1-2; no clear D. V was shortened by 7 bases and J by 8 bases, with 17 bases between the two germline ends. This CDR3 has 13 residues. The germline V gene encodes CDR1 SEHNR and CDR2 FQNEAQ (reference sequence). The CDR3 protein is CASTGDRGYGYTF. CDR3 coding DNA: TGTGCCAGCACCGGCGATAGAGGGTACGGCTACACCTTC.

This chain joins TRBV5-1 and TRBJ1-2; weak D call: TRBD1 (6 bases). CDR3 length: 14 residues. Looked up from germline, CDR1 is SGHRS and CDR2 is YFSETQ. Trimming left V 6 bases short and J 2 bases short, with 14 bases between. CDR3 region: CASTPTQGNYGYTF. The CDR3 DNA reads as TGCGCCAGCACCCCGACGCAGGGGAACTATGGCTACACCTTC. The variable domain in full, completed from reference TRBV5-1 and TRBJ1-2, reads KAGVTQTPRYLIKTRGQQVTLSCSPISGHRSVSWYQQTPGQGLQFLFEYFSETQRNKGNFPGRFSGRQFSNSRSEMNVSTLELGDSALYLCASTPTQGNYGYTFGSGTRLTVV.

V is TRBV4-3 and J is TRBJ2-1, with 8 bases fitting TRBD2. Germline CDR1 and CDR2: LGHNA and YSLEER. CDR3 length equals 16 residues. With 3 bases clipped from V and 2 bases from J, the junction kept 6 bases outside the gene matches. For the CDR3, the DNA is TGCGCCAGCAGCCAGATACTAGCGGCCACCTACAATGAGCAGTTCTTC. Translating gives CASSQILAATYNEQFF.

The chain is built from TRBV6-4 and TRBJ2-3; 7 bases agree with TRBD1. CDR1 and CDR2 from the germline V gene are MRHNA and SNTAGT. V was pared by 0 bases and J by 2 bases, with 5 bases of the junction left unmatched. This CDR3 comprises 16 residues. The chain's CDR3 is CASSDSRQGPTDTQYF. The CDR3 region has the DNA TGTGCCAGCAGTGACTCGCGACAGGGACCCACAGATACGCAGTATTTT.

The V and J genes are TRBV4-3 and TRBJ2-5; 15 bases map to TRBD2. CDR3 length: 15 amino acids. CDR1 is LGHNA, CDR2 YSLEER, per germline. V shed 10 bases and J 4 bases; nucleotides not matched to a gene: 7. DNA for the CDR3: TGCGCCACCAGACCGGGACTAGCGGGGGGAGAGACCCAGTACTTC. It yields the protein CATRPGLAGGETQYF.

This chain links TRBV11-2 with TRBJ2-1, with a tentative D call TRBD2 (6 bases). Deletions cut 6 bases from V and 7 bases from J, with 22 bases between. The CDR3 length is 16 residues. CDR1 SGHAT and CDR2 FQNNGV come from the germline V gene. This CDR3 reads CASRGSGREMVNEQFF. CDR3 sequence (DNA): TGTGCCAGCAGGGGGTCGGGGCGGGAAATGGTTAATGAGCAGTTCTTC.

The CDR3 region has the DNA TGCAGCGTTGAAACTAGCGGGGGCCAAGGTACGCAGTATTTT. Translating gives CSVETSGGQGTQYF. The genes are TRBV29-1 and TRBJ2-3; 11 bases are shared with TRBD2. This CDR3 comprises 14 residues. The V gene's germline CDR1 is SQVTM and CDR2 ANQGSEA. V dropped 2 bases and J dropped 8; count of bases not matched to a gene: 6.

CDR3 in DNA: TGTGCCAGCAGCCAAGAAGGGACTAGCGGGGGAGGGAACACCGGGGAGCTGTTTTTT. Translation: CASSQEGTSGGGNTGELFF. The chain recombines TRBV4-2 with TRBJ2-2; 14 nucleotides agree with TRBD2. CDR1 is LGHNA and CDR2 is YNFKEQ in the germline V gene. This CDR3 region has 19 residues. V lost 0 bases to trimming and J lost 1 base; unmatched junction nucleotides: 4.

The chain joins TRBV19 to TRBJ2-7, with D perhaps matching TRBD1 (6 bases). Trimming took 6 bases from V and 4 from J, leaving 16 bases between them. The CDR3 extends over 14 amino acids. Looked up from germline, CDR1 is LNHDA and CDR2 is SQIVND (reference sequence). Written as DNA, the CDR3 is TGTGCCAGTAGCCACAGAAGGGGGAATTACGAGCAGTACTTC. Translating gives CASSHRRGNYEQYF. The full variable domain, with the rest looked up from reference TRBV19 and TRBJ2-7, is DGGITQSPKYLFRKEGQNVTLSCEQNLNHDAMYWYRQDPGQGLRLIYYSQIVNDFQKGDIAEGYSVSREKKESFPLTVTSAQKNPTAFYLCASSHRRGNYEQYFGPGTRLTVT.

V usage is TRBV27 and J usage is TRBJ2-7, with 7 bases identical to TRBD2. Looked up from germline, CDR1 is MNHEY and CDR2 is SMNVEV (reference sequence). V was pared by 3 bases and J by 6 bases, with 17 bases of the junction left unmatched. This CDR3 has 17 residues. The CDR3 sequence: CASSFRVSRKTSVEQYF. CDR3 coding DNA: TGTGCCAGCAGTTTTAGGGTTAGTCGCAAAACTAGCGTCGAGCAGTACTTC.

The chain carries TRBV9 and TRBJ2-7; no firm D call. CDR1 and CDR2 from the germline V gene are SGDLS and YYNGEE. The CDR3 has 12 amino acids. The ends were cut back, 4 bases at V and 6 bases at J, with 11 bases in the middle. CDR3 nucleotide sequence: TGTGCCAGCAGCCGACTCACGGGCGAGCAGTACTTC. Its protein product is CASSRLTGEQYF.

The chain combines TRBV5-1 with TRBJ2-3, with a tentative D call TRBD2 (6 bases). Germline CDR1 and CDR2: SGHRS and YFSETQ. This CDR3 is 15 amino acids long. Trimming removed 2 bases from V and 3 bases from J, with 13 bases in between. CDR3 region: CASSFRGEITDTQYF. As DNA, the CDR3 is TGCGCCAGCAGCTTTCGCGGGGAGATAACAGATACGCAGTATTTT. The whole variable domain, filled in from reference TRBV5-1 and TRBJ2-3, reads KAGVTQTPRYLIKTRGQQVTLSCSPISGHRSVSWYQQTPGQGLQFLFEYFSETQRNKGNFPGRFSGRQFSNSRSEMNVSTLELGDSALYLCASSFRGEITDTQYFGPGTRLTVL.

This chain links TRBV12-1 with TRBJ1-5; the table assigns TRBD1, which was not confirmed against the DNA. TRBV12-1 is listed as a pseudogene. The CDR3 has 15 residues. DNA of the CDR3: TGTGCCAGCAGCTCCCAGGGGTATAGCAATCAGCCCCAGCATTTT. It is translated as CASSSQGYSNQPQHF.

J is TRBJ2-5 and V is TRBV9, with 10 bases fitting TRBD2. This CDR3 has 17 amino acids. The V gene end was trimmed by 0 bases and the J gene end by 0 bases; junction bases not matched to a gene: 5. Germline values: CDR1 SGDLS, CDR2 YYNGEE. The CDR3 here is CASSVGLAGEYQETQYF. The CDR3 DNA reads TGTGCCAGCAGCGTAGGCCTAGCGGGAGAGTACCAAGAGACCCAGTACTTC.

The rearrangement uses TRBV9 and TRBJ1-3; D gene unclear. The CDR3 covers 14 residues. Germline V gene data show CDR1 as SGDLS and CDR2 as YYNGEE. Trimming cost V 3 bases and J 0 bases, with 7 bases left between them. The CDR3 DNA is TGTGCCAGCAGCGCACAGAGCTCTGGAAACACCATATATTTT. This codes for CASSAQSSGNTIYF.

The rearrangement joins TRBV19 to TRBJ2-7; 7 bases agree with TRBD2. With 5 bases clipped from V and 1 base from J, the junction kept 5 bases outside the gene matches. From germline, CDR1 is LNHDA and CDR2 SQIVND (reference sequence). This CDR3 comprises 14 residues. This CDR3 reads CASSFGLVSYEQYF. As DNA, the CDR3 is TGTGCCAGTAGTTTCGGACTAGTTTCCTACGAGCAGTACTTC.

This clone has just one count. The rearrangement uses TRBV6-4 and TRBJ2-3; 14 bases are shared with TRBD2. Looked up from germline, CDR1 is MRHNA and CDR2 is SNTAGT. J gave up 3 bases and V 3 bases, and 8 bases lay outside the gene matches. This CDR3 is built from 18 residues. This CDR3 reads CASSEGTSGRWSTDTQYF. The CDR3 DNA reads as TGTGCCAGCAGTGAAGGGACTAGCGGGAGATGGTCGACAGATACGCAGTATTTT.

V and J are TRBV6-1 and TRBJ2-7; 8 bases line up with TRBD1. The CDR3 consists of 13 residues. From germline, CDR1 is MNHNS and CDR2 SASEGT. With V trimmed by 6 bases and J by 2 bases, 3 bases remained unmatched. CDR3 region: CASSRGHAYEQYF. For the CDR3, the DNA is TGTGCCAGCAGCAGGGGGCACGCCTACGAGCAGTACTTC.

In its sample, this clone was seen once. The rearrangement joins TRBV7-2 to TRBJ2-7; TRBD2 is a possible D gene (5 bases). The CDR3 contains 12 residues. V was pared by 3 bases and J by 2 bases, with 5 bases between. Germline CDR1 SGHTA, CDR2 FQGNSA. The chain's CDR3 is CASSLTTYEQYF. Here the CDR3 DNA reads TGTGCCAGCAGCTTGACTACCTACGAGCAGTACTTC.